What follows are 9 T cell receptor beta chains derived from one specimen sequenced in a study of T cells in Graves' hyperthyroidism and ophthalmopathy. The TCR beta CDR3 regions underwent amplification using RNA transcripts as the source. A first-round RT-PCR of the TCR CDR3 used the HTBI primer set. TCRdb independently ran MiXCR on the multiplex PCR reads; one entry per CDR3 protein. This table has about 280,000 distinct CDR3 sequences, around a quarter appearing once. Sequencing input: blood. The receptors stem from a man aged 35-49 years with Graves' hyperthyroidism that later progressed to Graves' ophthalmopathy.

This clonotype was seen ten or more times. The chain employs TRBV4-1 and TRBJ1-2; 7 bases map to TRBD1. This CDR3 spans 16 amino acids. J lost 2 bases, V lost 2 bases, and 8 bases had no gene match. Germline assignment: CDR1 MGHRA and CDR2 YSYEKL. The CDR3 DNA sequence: TGCGCCAGCAGCCAACACGGGACAGACAGGAACTATGGCTACACCTTC. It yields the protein CASSQHGTDRNYGYTF.

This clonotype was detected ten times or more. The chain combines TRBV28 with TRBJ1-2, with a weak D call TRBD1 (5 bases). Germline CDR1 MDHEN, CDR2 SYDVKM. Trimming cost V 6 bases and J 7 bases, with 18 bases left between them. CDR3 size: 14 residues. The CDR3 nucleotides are TGTGCCAGCAGGGGGACTATAGACCCCCTTGGCTACACCTTC. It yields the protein CASRGTIDPLGYTF.

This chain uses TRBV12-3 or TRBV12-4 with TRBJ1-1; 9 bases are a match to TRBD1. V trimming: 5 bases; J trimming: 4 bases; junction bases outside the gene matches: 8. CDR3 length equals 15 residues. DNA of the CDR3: TGTGCCAGCAGTCGCGGGACAGGGTGGGGCACTGAAGCTTTCTTT. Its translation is CASSRGTGWGTEAFF.

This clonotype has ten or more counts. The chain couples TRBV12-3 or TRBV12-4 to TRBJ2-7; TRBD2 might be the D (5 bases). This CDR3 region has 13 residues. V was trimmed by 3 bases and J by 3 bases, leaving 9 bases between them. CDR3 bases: TGTGCCAGCAGTTTCGGGAATATCTACGAGCAGTACTTC. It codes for CASSFGNIYEQYF.

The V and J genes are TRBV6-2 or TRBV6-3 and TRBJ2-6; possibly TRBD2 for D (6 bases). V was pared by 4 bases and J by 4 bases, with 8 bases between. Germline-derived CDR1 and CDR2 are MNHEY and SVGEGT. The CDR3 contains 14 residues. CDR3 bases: TGTGCCAGCAGTTTGGAGGGGGGGGCCAACGTCCTGACTTTC. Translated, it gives CASSLEGGANVLTF.

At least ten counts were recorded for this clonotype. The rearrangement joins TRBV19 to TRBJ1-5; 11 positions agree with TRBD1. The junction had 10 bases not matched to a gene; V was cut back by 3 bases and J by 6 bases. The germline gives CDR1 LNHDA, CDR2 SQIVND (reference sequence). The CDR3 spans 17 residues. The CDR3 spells CASSILRGQGEIQPQHF. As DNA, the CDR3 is TGTGCCAGTAGTATCCTCCGGGGACAGGGGGAGATTCAGCCCCAGCATTTT.

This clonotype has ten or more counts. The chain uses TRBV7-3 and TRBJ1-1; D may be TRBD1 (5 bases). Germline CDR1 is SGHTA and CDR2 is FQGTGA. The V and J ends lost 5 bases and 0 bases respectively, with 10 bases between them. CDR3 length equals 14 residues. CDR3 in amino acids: CASSPGTLNTEAFF. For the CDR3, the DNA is TGTGCCAGCAGCCCTGGGACCTTGAACACTGAAGCTTTCTTT.

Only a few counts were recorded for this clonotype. CDR3 residues: CASSIVGRLPYGYTF. For the CDR3, the DNA is TGTGCCAGTAGTATAGTGGGCAGGCTTCCTTATGGCTACACCTTC. V gene TRBV19 combines with J gene TRBJ1-2; no firm D call. Germline CDR1 reads LNHDA; CDR2 reads SQIVND (reference sequence). Trimming pared 1 base from V and 5 bases from J, leaving 14 bases between. The CDR3 is made up of 15 amino acids. Full variable domain (remainder filled in from reference TRBV19 and TRBJ1-2): DGGITQSPKYLFRKEGQNVTLSCEQNLNHDAMYWYRQDPGQGLRLIYYSQIVNDFQKGDIAEGYSVSREKKESFPLTVTSAQKNPTAFYLCASSIVGRLPYGYTFGSGTRLTVV.

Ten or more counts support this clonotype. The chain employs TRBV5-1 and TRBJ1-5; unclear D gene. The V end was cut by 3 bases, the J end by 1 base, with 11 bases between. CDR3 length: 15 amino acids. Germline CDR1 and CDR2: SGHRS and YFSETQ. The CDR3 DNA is TGCGCCAGCAGCTGGGGTAGCGGCAGCAATCAGCCCCAGCATTTT. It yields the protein CASSWGSGSNQPQHF.